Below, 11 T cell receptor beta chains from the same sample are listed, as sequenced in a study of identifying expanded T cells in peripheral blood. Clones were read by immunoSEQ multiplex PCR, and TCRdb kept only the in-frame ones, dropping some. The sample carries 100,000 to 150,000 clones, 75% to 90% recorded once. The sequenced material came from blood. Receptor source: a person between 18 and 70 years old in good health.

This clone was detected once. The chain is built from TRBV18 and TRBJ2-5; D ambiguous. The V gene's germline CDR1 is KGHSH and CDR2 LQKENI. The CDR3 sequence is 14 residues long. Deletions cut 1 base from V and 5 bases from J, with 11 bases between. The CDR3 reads CASSPHLDGETQYF. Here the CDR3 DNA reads TGTGCCAGCTCACCACATCTCGACGGGGAGACCCAGTACTTC.

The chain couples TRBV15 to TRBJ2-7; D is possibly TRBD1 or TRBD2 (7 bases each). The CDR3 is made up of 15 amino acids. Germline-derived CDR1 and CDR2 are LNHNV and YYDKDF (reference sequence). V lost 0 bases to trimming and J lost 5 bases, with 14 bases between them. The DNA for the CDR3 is TGTGCCACCAGCAGAGATCTACAGGGGACTAACGAGCAGTACTTC. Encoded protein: CATSRDLQGTNEQYF.

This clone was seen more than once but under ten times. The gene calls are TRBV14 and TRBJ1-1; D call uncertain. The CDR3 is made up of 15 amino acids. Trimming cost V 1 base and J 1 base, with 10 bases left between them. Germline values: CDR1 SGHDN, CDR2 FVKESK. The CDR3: CASSQVQSRNTEAFF. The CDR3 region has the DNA TGTGCCAGCAGCCAAGTACAGTCTCGGAACACTGAAGCTTTCTTT.

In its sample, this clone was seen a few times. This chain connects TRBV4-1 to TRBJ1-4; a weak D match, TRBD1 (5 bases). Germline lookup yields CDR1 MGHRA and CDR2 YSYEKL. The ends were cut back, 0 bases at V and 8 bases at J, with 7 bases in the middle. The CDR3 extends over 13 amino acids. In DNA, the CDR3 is TGCGCCAGCAGCCAAGATTGGGGGGAAAAACTGTTTTTT. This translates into CASSQDWGEKLFF.

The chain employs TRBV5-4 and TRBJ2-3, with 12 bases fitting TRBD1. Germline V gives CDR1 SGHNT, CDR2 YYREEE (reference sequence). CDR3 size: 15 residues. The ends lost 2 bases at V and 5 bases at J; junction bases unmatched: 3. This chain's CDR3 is CASSFGTGGRDTQYF. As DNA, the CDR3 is TGTGCCAGCAGCTTTGGGACAGGGGGCAGAGATACGCAGTATTTT.

The CDR3 sequence: CASIKQVPYEQYF. CDR3 DNA sequence: TGTGCCAGCATCAAACAGGTCCCCTACGAGCAGTACTTC. This chain links TRBV28 with TRBJ2-7, with D perhaps matching TRBD1 (5 bases). V was cut by 7 bases and J by 2 bases, with 12 bases left in between. Germline CDR1 is MDHEN and CDR2 is SYDVKM. The length of the CDR3 is 13 residues. Full variable domain (missing parts from reference TRBV28 and TRBJ2-7): DVKVTQSSRYLVKRTGEKVFLECVQDMDHENMFWYRQDPGLGLRLIYFSYDVKMKEKGDIPEGYSVSREKKERFSLILESASTNQTSMYLCASIKQVPYEQYFGPGTRLTVT.

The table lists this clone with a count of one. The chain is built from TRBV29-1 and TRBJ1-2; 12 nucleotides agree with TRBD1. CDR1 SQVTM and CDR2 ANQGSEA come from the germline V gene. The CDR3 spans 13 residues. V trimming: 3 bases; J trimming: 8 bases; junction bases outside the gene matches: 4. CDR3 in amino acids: CSVEGQGAIGYTF. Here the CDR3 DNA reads TGCAGCGTTGAGGGACAGGGGGCGATAGGCTACACCTTC. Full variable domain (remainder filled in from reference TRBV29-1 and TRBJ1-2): SAVISQKPSRDICQRGTSLTIQCQVDSQVTMMFWYRQQPGQSLTLIATANQGSEATYESGFVIDKFPISRPNLTFSTLTVSNMSPEDSSIYLCSVEGQGAIGYTFGSGTRLTVV.

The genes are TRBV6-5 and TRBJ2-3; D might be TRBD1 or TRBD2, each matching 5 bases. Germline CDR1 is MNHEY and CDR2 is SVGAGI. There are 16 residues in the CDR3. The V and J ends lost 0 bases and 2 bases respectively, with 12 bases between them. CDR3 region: CASSYSSGHFTDTQYF. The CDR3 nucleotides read TGTGCCAGCAGTTACTCGTCGGGGCATTTCACAGATACGCAGTATTTT.

CDR3 in amino acids: CASSLLRGQGPYGYTF. CDR3 in DNA: TGTGCCAGCAGCTTACTCCGGGGGCAAGGCCCCTATGGCTACACCTTC. V and J are TRBV5-6 and TRBJ1-2, with D maybe TRBD1 (6 bases). The CDR3 contains 16 residues. In germline, CDR1 is SGHDT, CDR2 YYEEEE. Trimming took off 2 bases at V and 4 bases at J, with 18 bases between the two ends.

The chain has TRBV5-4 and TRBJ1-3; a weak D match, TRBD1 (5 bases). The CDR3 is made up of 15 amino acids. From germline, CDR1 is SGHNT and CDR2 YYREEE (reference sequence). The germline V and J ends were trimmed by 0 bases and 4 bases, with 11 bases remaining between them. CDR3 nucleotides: TGTGCCAGCAGCTTGGGGCAGGGATTCGGAAACACCATATATTTT. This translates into CASSLGQGFGNTIYF.

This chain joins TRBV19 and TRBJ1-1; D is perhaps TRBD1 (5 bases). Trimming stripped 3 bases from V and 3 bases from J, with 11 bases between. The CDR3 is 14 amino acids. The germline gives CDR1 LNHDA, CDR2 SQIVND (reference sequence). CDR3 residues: CASSIGGGYTEAFF. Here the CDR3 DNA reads TGTGCCAGTAGTATTGGTGGGGGATACACTGAAGCTTTCTTT.